This T cell receptor beta chain was recorded in a study of regulatory T cells in long-lasting Graves disease. Both iRepertoire HTBI primers and Arm-PCR of CDR3 regions were used to build the TCR beta libraries. TCRdb reprocessed the multiplex PCR reads via MiXCR and lists one record per CDR3 protein. The table shows some 250,000 distinct CDR3 sequences, with roughly 18% occurring only once. Germline V CDR1 and CDR2: DFQATT, SNEGSKA (reference sequence). The CDR3 extends over 14 amino acids. Unmatched junction bases numbered 8, after V lost 5 bases and J lost 6 bases. Time point of the sample: newly diagnosed GD, antithyroid drugs for less than 3 months. From RNA extracted from PBMCs, the TCR library was made. These data also formed part of another study, on T cells in Graves' hyperthyroidism and ophthalmopathy.

Sample: peripheral blood mononuclear cells (PBMCs), taken at new diagnosis, from a patient treated with antithyroid drugs. This chain links TRBV20-1 with TRBJ2-1; 9 nucleotides align to TRBD1. This clonotype originated in a woman between 25 and 40 years old with Graves disease. CDR3 DNA: TGCAGTGCTCATCCGGGACAGGGAGGCAATGAGCAGTTCTTC. This sequence encodes CSAHPGQGGNEQFF.